The source of this T cell receptor beta chain is a study of T cell repertoires in cytomegalovirus infection. Each CDR3 protein is one row after TCRdb ran MiXCR on the reads. The sample shows about 450,000 distinct CDR3 sequences, roughly a third of them seen only once. This clonotype was counted between two and nine times. The sample was PBMCs. This receptor was obtained from a human donor in good health (CMV status not recorded). Some clones in this sample may be carry-over from other donors' samples.

CDR3 DNA: TGCAGTGCTAGTCCCGGCATGGGCAATCAGCCCCAGCATTTT. Protein sequence: CSASPGMGNQPQHF. This sequence joins TRBV20-1 and TRBJ1-5; D ambiguous. Germline V gene lookup returns CDR1 DFQATT and CDR2 SNEGSKA (reference sequence). This CDR3 region has 14 residues. V gave up 3 bases and J gave up 2 bases, with 11 bases separating them.